This T cell receptor (beta chain) was documented in a study of metastatic and nonmetastatic thyroid tumors. In the study overall: The authors compared repertoires across blood and tumor or nodule tissue from malignant and benign thyroid patients. Study-level points and caveats: Malignant tumors reportedly showed significantly higher TCR beta diversity than benign nodules in both blood and tumor.

Per germline, CDR1 SGHTA and CDR2 FQGTGA. This CDR3 comprises 16 residues. TCRdb redid the clone calls on the PCR reads using MiXCR. The sample includes about 69,000 clones, about 14% of them seen just once. This clone showed up many times. The antigen is undetermined. Mismatch with germline at one junction end may stem from a read error. Nobody among the patients had been given any treatment before thyroid surgery. This chain links TRBV7-3 with TRBJ2-3; TRBD2 matches 9 bases. Material: blood. The receptor was derived from a male donor with papillary thyroid cancer or a benign thyroid nodule (not recorded which). Some clones in this sample may be carry-over from other donors' samples. CDR3 in amino acids: CASSLVAGGGTNTQYF. In nucleotides, the CDR3 is TGTGCCAGCAGCTTAGTGGCGGGAGGGGGCACAAATACGCAGTATTTT. The entire variable domain, with the rest obtained from reference TRBV7-3 and TRBJ2-3, is as follows: GAGVSQTPSNKVTEKGKYVELRCDPISGHTALYWYRQSLGQGPEFLIYFQGTGAADDSGLPNDRFFAVRPEGSVSTLKIQRTERGDSAVYLCASSLVAGGGTNTQYFGPGTRLTVL.